Following are 27 T cell receptor beta chains from one sample sequenced in a study of regulatory T cells in long-lasting Graves disease. This sample's time point: persistent/refractory GD, antithyroid drugs over 5 years with positive TRAb. Scientists built the TCR library using RNA that was extracted from PBMCs. To make TCR beta libraries, researchers used iRepertoire HTBI primers and Arm-PCR of CDR3 regions. From the multiplex PCR reads, TCRdb called clonotypes with MiXCR, one entry per CDR3 protein. There are about 660,000 distinct CDR3 sequences in the sample; around 30% occur only once, and roughly 40% lies in the top ten. This material consisted of peripheral blood mononuclear cells (PBMCs), taken when the disease was refractory, from a patient treated with antithyroid drugs. The receptor set was obtained from a female donor with Graves disease.

The J gene is TRBJ2-7, the V gene TRBV11-2, with 7 bases matching TRBD2. Trimming cost V 0 bases and J 3 bases; bases outside gene matches: 8. This CDR3 has 16 residues. CDR1 is SGHAT, CDR2 FQNNGV, per germline. CDR3 DNA sequence: TGTGCCAGCAGCTTAGATCGGGGGGTGAACTACTACGAGCAGTACTTC. Amino acids: CASSLDRGVNYYEQYF.

The chain employs TRBV15 and TRBJ1-1, with D perhaps TRBD1 (5 bases). Germline V gives CDR1 LNHNV, CDR2 YYDKDF (reference sequence). V was shortened by 11 bases and J by 6 bases, with 13 bases between the two germline ends. This CDR3 has 11 residues. CDR3 protein: CACQGNAEAFF. The CDR3 DNA reads TGTGCCTGCCAGGGCAACGCTGAAGCTTTCTTT.

The sample holds a few counts of this clonotype. The rearrangement uses TRBV30 and TRBJ1-1; unclear D gene. Germline CDR1 reads GTSNPN; CDR2 reads SVGIG (reference sequence). V shed 0 bases and J shed 3 bases, with 5 bases lying between them. The CDR3 is made up of 12 amino acids. For the CDR3, the DNA is TGTGCCTGGAGTGTACTGGACACTGAAGCTTTCTTT. Protein sequence: CAWSVLDTEAFF.

This clonotype was picked up many times. The V and J genes are TRBV11-2 and TRBJ1-2, with a tentative D call TRBD1 (6 bases). The germline V gene has CDR1 SGHAT and CDR2 FQNNGV. The length of the CDR3 is 14 residues. Deletions cut 5 bases from V and 2 bases from J, with 12 bases between. The CDR3, as DNA: TGTGCCAGCAGCCCTTCCGGGACAAACTATGGCTACACCTTC. It translates to CASSPSGTNYGYTF.

This clonotype was observed a few times. This chain joins TRBV6-1 and TRBJ2-2; the match to TRBD2 covers 7 bases. V lost 6 bases, J lost 1 base, and 11 bases stayed unmatched. Germline V CDR1 and CDR2: MNHNS, SASEGT. This CDR3 has 17 residues. CDR3 residues: CASRPVGGGGNTGELFF. The CDR3 DNA reads TGTGCCAGCAGACCCGTCGGCGGCGGGGGGAACACCGGGGAGCTGTTTTTT.

The chain carries TRBV12-5 and TRBJ2-3; weak D call: TRBD1 (6 bases). This CDR3 is 16 amino acids long. V was clipped by 7 bases and J by 5 bases, with 22 bases between them. CDR1 and CDR2 from the germline V gene are LGHNT and FRNRAP. This chain's CDR3 is CASVTSGTLEGDTQYF. The CDR3 nucleotides read TGTGCTAGTGTCACCTCCGGGACACTCGAAGGAGATACGCAGTATTTT.

This clonotype showed up just a few times. This chain joins TRBV3-1 and TRBJ2-5; D is undetermined. V lost 3 bases and J lost 2, with 10 bases in between. CDR3 length: 14 residues. Germline CDR1 is LGHDT and CDR2 is YNNKEL (reference sequence). DNA of the CDR3: TGTGCCAGCAGCCACCCCTCCGGACAAGAGACCCAGTACTTC. It is translated as CASSHPSGQETQYF.

The chain employs TRBV27 and TRBJ1-6, with 12 positions matching TRBD1. V lost 4 bases and J lost 6; bases outside the gene matches: 7. This CDR3 contains 17 residues. CDR1 and CDR2 (germline): MNHEY, SMNVEV (reference sequence). The CDR3 region has the DNA TGTGCCAGCAGTTGGACCGGGACAGGGGGCCTTAATTCACCCCTCCACTTT. Its protein product is CASSWTGTGGLNSPLHF.

This chain links TRBV12-3 or TRBV12-4 with TRBJ2-7, with D possibly TRBD2 on 6 matching bases. The CDR3 extends over 15 amino acids. The V end lost 8 bases, the J end lost 0 bases, and 17 bases lay between the germline ends. CDR3 protein: CASGPGLLSSYEQYF. CDR3 coding DNA: TGTGCCAGCGGCCCGGGACTGCTGAGCTCCTACGAGCAGTACTTC.

V is TRBV6-5 and J is TRBJ1-1; 9 bases are shared with TRBD1. Germline V gene data show CDR1 as MNHEY and CDR2 as SVGAGI. This CDR3 spans 16 amino acids. The junction had 13 bases not matched to a gene; V was cut back by 4 bases and J by 7 bases. The CDR3 sequence: CASSFLSTGGSIEAFF. The DNA for the CDR3 is TGTGCCAGCAGTTTTCTCTCGACAGGGGGGTCGATTGAAGCTTTCTTT.

This chain connects TRBV13 to TRBJ1-3, with a tentative D call TRBD1 (6 bases). The CDR3 covers 15 residues. The germline V and J ends were trimmed by 5 bases and 4 bases, with 15 bases remaining between them. CDR1 is PRHDT and CDR2 is FYEKMQ in the germline V gene (reference sequence). The DNA for the CDR3 is TGTGCCAGCAGCCCGGAGGGGGAATCAGGAAACACCATATATTTT. This codes for CASSPEGESGNTIYF. Full variable domain (missing parts from reference TRBV13 and TRBJ1-3): AAGVIQSPRHLIKEKRETATLKCYPIPRHDTVYWYQQGPGQDPQFLISFYEKMQSDKGSIPDRFSAQQFSDYHSELNMSSLELGDSALYFCASSPEGESGNTIYFGEGSWLTVV.

This chain links TRBV7-2 with TRBJ2-7; possibly TRBD1 for D (6 bases). CDR1 and CDR2 from the germline V gene are SGHTA and FQGNSA. The CDR3 loop spans 16 amino acids. With 2 bases removed from V and 0 bases from J, the gap between germline ends came to 14 bases. CDR3 DNA sequence: TGTGCCAGCAGCTTATCAGGGGCCGGCCTCTCCTACGAGCAGTACTTC. Translation gives CASSLSGAGLSYEQYF.

This clonotype appeared a few times. The V call is TRBV11-2, the J call TRBJ2-2; D not resolved. The CDR3 is 13 amino acids. Trimming removed 5 bases at V and 6 bases at J, with 10 bases between. Per the germline V gene, CDR1 is SGHAT and CDR2 is FQNNGV. The CDR3 DNA follows: TGTGCCAGCAGCCTAACCAAGTCCGGGGAGCTGTTTTTT. Translation gives CASSLTKSGELFF.

This clonotype was seen a handful of times. The rearrangement joins TRBV6-5 to TRBJ2-7, with D perhaps matching TRBD1 (6 bases). V lost 4 bases and J lost 0, with 10 bases in between. Per the germline V gene, CDR1 is MNHEY and CDR2 is SVGAGI. The CDR3 has 14 amino acids. CDR3 sequence reads: CASSLRTDSYEQYF. For the CDR3, the DNA is TGTGCCAGCAGTTTACGGACAGACTCCTACGAGCAGTACTTC.

The chain employs TRBV2 and TRBJ2-7, with 8 bases fitting TRBD2. The germline CDR1 and CDR2 sequences are SNHLY and FYNNEI. The length of the CDR3 is 15 residues. After removal of 6 bases from V and 2 bases from J, the junction contained 9 bases not matched to a gene. The CDR3 DNA is TGTGCCAGCAGGGAGACTAGCGTAGCCACCTACGAGCAGTACTTC. Translated, it gives CASRETSVATYEQYF.

This clonotype was detected ten times or more. The J gene is TRBJ2-5, the V gene TRBV7-9; D remains unclear. Trimming cost V 5 bases and J 2 bases, with 9 bases left between them. The CDR3 runs 13 residues. Germline values: CDR1 SEHNR, CDR2 FQNEAQ (reference sequence). This CDR3 is CASSRRRQETQYF. The DNA for the CDR3 is TGTGCCAGCAGCAGACGCAGGCAAGAGACCCAGTACTTC.

The genes are TRBV7-3 and TRBJ2-2, with D unresolved. With 1 base removed from V and 0 bases from J, the gap between germline ends came to 3 bases. The CDR3 consists of 14 residues. Per the germline V gene, CDR1 is SGHTA and CDR2 is FQGTGA. CDR3 in DNA: TGTGCCAGCAGCTTAAATCCGAACACCGGGGAGCTGTTTTTT. This sequence encodes CASSLNPNTGELFF.

This clonotype was recorded a few times. The V call is TRBV29-1, the J call TRBJ2-5, with TRBD1 as a possible D gene (5 bases). From germline, CDR1 is SQVTM and CDR2 ANQGSEA. V shed 1 base and J shed 2 bases, with 8 bases lying between them. The CDR3 length is 13 residues. CDR3 amino acids: CSVEGSGQETQYF. CDR3 DNA sequence: TGCAGCGTTGAAGGGTCAGGGCAAGAGACCCAGTACTTC.

The chain is built from TRBV30 and TRBJ1-5; D unresolved. The CDR3 is made up of 12 amino acids. V was shortened by 1 base and J by 6 bases, with 7 bases between the two germline ends. Germline-derived CDR1 and CDR2 are GTSNPN and SVGIG (reference sequence). The CDR3 protein is CAWSAVGQPQHF. The CDR3 DNA sequence: TGTGCCTGGAGTGCCGTGGGTCAGCCCCAGCATTTT.

In regard to this clonotype: Compared with germline, one end of the junction differs, possibly owing to a read error. V usage is TRBV27 and J usage is TRBJ1-1; D ambiguous. CDR3 length equals 15 residues. Germline loops: CDR1 MNHEY, CDR2 SMNVEV (reference sequence). CDR3 protein: CASSLSGTVNTEASF. The CDR3 region has the DNA TGTGCCAGCAGTTTATCCGGAACGGTGAACACTGAAGCTTCCTTT.

This clonotype appeared a few times. The chain combines TRBV11-2 with TRBJ1-5, with 12 positions matching TRBD1. Germline trimming cut 3 bases from V and 1 base from J; bases unmatched to any gene: 4. The CDR3 is made up of 17 amino acids. The germline CDR1 and CDR2 sequences are SGHAT and FQNNGV. The CDR3 DNA is TGTGCCAGCAGCTTGGGGACAGGGGGCGTGAGCAATCAGCCCCAGCATTTT. This codes for CASSLGTGGVSNQPQHF.

There are a few counts of this clonotype. The V and J genes are TRBV20-1 and TRBJ2-7; TRBD2 matches 11 bases. V lost 1 base and J lost 4; bases outside the gene matches: 3. Per germline, CDR1 DFQATT and CDR2 SNEGSKA (reference sequence). The CDR3 length is 14 residues. The CDR3 here is CSARGSGRVYEQYF. The CDR3 coding sequence is TGCAGTGCTAGAGGTAGCGGGAGGGTGTACGAGCAGTACTTC.

The chain recombines TRBV6-5 with TRBJ1-6, with D tentatively TRBD1 (6 bases). The CDR3 spans 14 residues. V was trimmed by 2 bases and J by 5 bases, leaving 7 bases between them. CDR1 is MNHEY and CDR2 is SVGAGI in the germline V gene. CDR3 residues: CASSYRGDNSPLHF. Here the CDR3 DNA reads TGTGCCAGCAGTTACAGGGGGGATAATTCACCCCTCCACTTT.

This clonotype was counted many times. The chain has TRBV6-1 and TRBJ1-2, with 7 positions matching TRBD1. The CDR3 has 15 residues. V shed 0 bases, J shed 6 bases, and the junction held 7 bases outside the gene matches. Per the germline V gene, CDR1 is MNHNS and CDR2 is SASEGT. The CDR3 DNA is TGTGCCAGCAGTGAAGCGGGGACAGCATCGAATGGCTACACCTTC. Its protein is CASSEAGTASNGYTF.

This clonotype was seen at least ten times. The junction shows a germline mismatch at one end, possibly a read error. This rearrangement joins TRBV5-1 to TRBJ1-3; D is unresolved. Germline V lookup: CDR1 SGHRS, CDR2 YFSETQ. The CDR3 covers 15 residues. The CDR3 sequence is CASSLTGGSGNTIYF. CDR3 bases: TGTGCCAGCAGTTTAACGGGTGGCTCTGGAAACACCATATATTTT.

V and J are TRBV7-9 and TRBJ2-5; no reliable D call. Germline CDR1 and CDR2: SEHNR and FQNEAQ (reference sequence). The CDR3 length is 13 residues. The V end was cut by 4 bases, the J end by 4 bases, with 10 bases between. DNA of the CDR3: TGTGCCAGCAGCTCGGTGACGGCAGAGACCCAGTACTTC. Translation: CASSSVTAETQYF. Full variable domain (remainder filled in from reference TRBV7-9 and TRBJ2-5): DTGVSQNPRHKITKRGQNVTFRCDPISEHNRLYWYRQTLGQGPEFLTYFQNEAQLEKSRLLSDRFSAERPKGSFSTLEIQRTEQGDSAMYLCASSSVTAETQYFGPGTRLLVL.

The V call is TRBV28, the J call TRBJ1-4; TRBD1 matches at 9 bases. The V segment lost 6 bases and the J segment 6 bases; nucleotides outside the gene matches: 8. The germline gives CDR1 MDHEN, CDR2 SYDVKM. CDR3 length: 15 residues. The CDR3 spells CASRLTGTGHEKLFF. The CDR3 bases are TGTGCCAGCAGACTCACCGGGACAGGGCATGAAAAACTGTTTTTT.